Sequencing of this TCR beta chain was carried out in a study of early T cells in non-severe SARS-CoV-2 infection (dated by TCRdb to the early 2020s). Turning to the overall study: Because TCR sequencing was done on bulk RNA from unsorted whole blood, the alpha and beta chains could not be paired.

The library relied on 5' RACE. Sequencing relied on a NextSeq 500. The TCR library protocol attached unique molecular identifiers to individual cDNA molecules to correct for sequencing error and PCR bias. TCR alpha and beta chains were both sequenced, and the abundances of alpha and beta sequences in each sample were closely correlated with each other. The published analysis was carried out like this. Decombinator V4 was used to annotate the V gene, J gene and CDR3 of the TCR sequences. TCRs were defined as expanded if a significant change between any two time points was detected under a Poisson model with p below 0.0001. TCR abundances were normalised to the total number of TCRs sequenced per sample and were expressed as counts per million. MAIT TCRs were defined by TRAV1-2 paired with TRAJ12, TRAJ20 or TRAJ33, and iNKT TCRs by TRAV10 paired with TRAJ18. A search of VDJdb, accessed on 1 November 2021, was run for TCRs annotated to CMV, EBV and SARS-CoV-2, with TCRs annotated for multiple antigens excluded. The public sequencing data were trimmed at Q25 with fastp and processed into clonotypes with MiXCR by TCRdb, which kept only in-frame beta chains. Every distinct CDR3 protein forms one entry, paired with its most common genes and DNA. TCRdb's processing, not the authors', yielded these V and J calls. The sample table lists tens of thousands of distinct CDR3 sequences, roughly an eighth of them with a count of one. Roughly 3% of the sample belongs to the ten largest clones.

General conclusions and limits of the study: Matching against VDJdb was skewed toward anti-spike CD8 responses, likely underestimated virus-specific expansions, and missed private and CD4 specificities.

Notes on this clonotype: The antigen it recognizes is unknown. Base quality data are lacking; no much larger clone is found one base away.

This was a case-control study nested in a cohort of healthcare workers in London, UK, who had nasopharyngeal swab PCR tests and blood samples taken every week. Healthcare workers were enrolled in the week of the UK lockdown, from 23 to 31 March 2020, and were followed every week for up to roughly 16 weeks. V trim: 5 bases; J trim: 9 bases; unmatched bases: 5. Including the terminal cysteine and phenylalanine, the CDR3 comprises 15 residues. Only the CDR3 portion is preserved as DNA: 45 bases, with reading frame beginning at the first base. The chain links TRBV12-3 or TRBV12-4 with TRBJ1-6; TRBD1 agrees with 12 junctional bases. The TCR was taken from an adult who was a healthcare worker with PCR-confirmed SARS-CoV-2 infection or an uninfected control (not recorded which). The sample consisted of whole blood. The CDR3 has the sequence CASSLGQGASSPLHF. The sequenced DNA: TGTGCCAGCAGTCTGGGACAGGGGGCGTCTTCACCCCTCCACTTT.